This TCR beta chain appears in the sequencing data of a study of T cells in Graves' hyperthyroidism and ophthalmopathy. Points from the study as a whole: In simple terms, a model built on 13 V-J features told ophthalmopathy apart from stable hyperthyroidism.

This clonotype has a count of ten or more. Antigen specificity is unknown. Authors of the study amplified TCR beta CDR3 regions from RNA transcripts. TCR CDR3 underwent first-round RT-PCR with the HTBI primer set. In TCRdb, the multiplex PCR reads were re-called with MiXCR into one record per CDR3 protein. The sample has fewer than 700,000 distinct CDR3 sequences, 16% seen once; the top ten hold 3.5% to 4%. The CDR3 loop spans 12 amino acids. Deletions cut 0 bases from V and 2 bases from J, with 4 bases between. The germline V gene encodes CDR1 GTSNPN and CDR2 SVGIG (reference sequence). Uncontrolled infection, other autoimmune disease, pregnancy or lactation led to exclusion.

Sequencing input: blood. The chain combines TRBV30 with TRBJ1-1; no reliable D call. This TCR derives from a woman aged 25 to 45 with Graves' hyperthyroidism. In nucleotides, the CDR3 is TGTGCCTGGAGTGTCTCCAACACTGAAGCTTTCTTT. Protein product: CAWSVSNTEAFF.